Following are 15 T cell receptor beta chains from one sample sequenced in a study of blood T cells in healthy people across ages. The use of a sample-barcoded 5' primer and a J-beta primer mix characterized a second PCR of roughly 6 to 11 cycles. TCRdb used MiXCR to reprocess the 5' RACE reads, holding one entry per CDR3 protein. Among over 1,200,000 distinct CDR3 sequences, 59% were seen once, and the ten largest hold approximately 7%. Sequenced: blood. The source is a man aged 18 to 29 in good health.

The chain joins TRBV3-1 to TRBJ2-5, with a tentative D call TRBD2 (6 bases). The CDR3 totals 15 residues. The germline V gene has CDR1 LGHDT and CDR2 YNNKEL (reference sequence). Trimming took off 1 base at V and 5 bases at J, with 14 bases between the two ends. The CDR3 DNA is TGTGCCAGCAGCCAAGTGGCGACTAGTGGGGAGACCCAGTACTTC. Protein product: CASSQVATSGETQYF.

The chain uses TRBV7-9 and TRBJ1-4; 7 bases map to TRBD1. CDR1 and CDR2 from the germline V gene are SEHNR and FQNEAQ (reference sequence). The CDR3 consists of 12 residues. The junction had 2 bases not matched to a gene; V was cut back by 5 bases and J by 8 bases. The CDR3 spells CASSRDSEKLFF. The CDR3 DNA sequence: TGTGCCAGCAGCCGGGACAGCGAAAAACTGTTTTTT.

V gene TRBV4-1 combines with J gene TRBJ2-6, with 7 bases aligning to TRBD2. Germline CDR1 reads MGHRA; CDR2 reads YSYEKL. This CDR3 has 18 residues. V lost 5 bases to trimming and J lost 0 bases; unmatched junction nucleotides: 10. CDR3 in DNA: TGCGCCAGCAGCTACTCCCTAGCGGAAAGCTCTGGGGCCAACGTCCTGACTTTC. Its translation is CASSYSLAESSGANVLTF.

V is TRBV12-3 or TRBV12-4 and J is TRBJ1-1; D uncertain. V was pared by 3 bases and J by 1 base, with 15 bases between. CDR3 length: 16 residues. In DNA, the CDR3 is TGTGCCAGCAGTTTCTTGGGCCAAGGGAGGAACACTGAAGCTTTCTTT. It codes for CASSFLGQGRNTEAFF.

V usage is TRBV4-3 and J usage is TRBJ2-3; D might be TRBD2 (7 bases). Germline CDR1 is LGHNA and CDR2 is YSLEER. V dropped 2 bases and J dropped 4 bases, with 19 bases sitting between them. This CDR3 is 17 amino acids long. Here the CDR3 reads CASSQRGWGLTSDTQYF. Written as DNA, the CDR3 is TGCGCCAGCAGCCAAAGGGGGTGGGGACTAACCTCAGATACGCAGTATTTT.

This clonotype has only a few counts. V and J are TRBV28 and TRBJ2-1; 7 bases line up with TRBD2. There are 13 residues in the CDR3. The junction had 8 bases not matched to a gene; V was cut back by 6 bases and J by 9 bases. CDR1 is MDHEN and CDR2 is SYDVKM in the germline V gene. DNA for the CDR3: TGTGCCAGCAGGTCCGGGGGGTGGGGTGAGCAGTTCTTC. Protein sequence: CASRSGGWGEQFF.

This sequence joins TRBV2 and TRBJ1-6; D is unclear. The germline gives CDR1 SNHLY, CDR2 FYNNEI. The CDR3 length is 13 residues. Trimming shortened V by 3 bases and J by 7 bases, and 7 bases separated the two germline ends. CDR3 DNA: TGTGCCAGCAGTGAGTCGGAGAATTCACCCCTCCACTTT. Translating it yields CASSESENSPLHF.

This sequence joins TRBV12-3 or TRBV12-4 and TRBJ1-1; D call uncertain. The CDR3 consists of 13 residues. Trimming took 8 bases from V and 3 from J, leaving 13 bases between them. This CDR3 is CASSTPDDTEAFF. The CDR3 region has the DNA TGTGCCAGCTCGACTCCTGATGACACTGAAGCTTTCTTT.

This clonotype appeared a few times. The J gene is TRBJ2-7, the V gene TRBV10-3, with 9 bases matching TRBD1. Looked up from germline, CDR1 is ENHRY and CDR2 is SYGVKD. The trim removed 2 bases at V and 3 bases at J, leaving 14 bases unmatched. There are 18 residues in the CDR3. CDR3 loop: CAISEAITPGQGRYEQYF. The CDR3 bases are TGTGCCATCAGTGAGGCCATTACTCCGGGACAGGGCCGCTACGAGCAGTACTTC.

This chain uses TRBV4-1 with TRBJ2-3; D ambiguous. The CDR3 loop spans 14 amino acids. CDR1 is MGHRA and CDR2 is YSYEKL in the germline V gene. V lost 6 bases and J lost 0, with 10 bases in between. The CDR3 protein is CASREIGSTDTQYF. DNA of the CDR3: TGCGCCAGCAGGGAAATAGGGAGCACAGATACGCAGTATTTT.

The genes are TRBV20-1 and TRBJ2-3; TRBD2 aligns across 10 bases. The CDR3 extends over 14 amino acids. Losses at the gene ends were 3 bases for V and 0 bases for J; bases not matched to a gene: 0. In germline, CDR1 is DFQATT, CDR2 SNEGSKA (reference sequence). The CDR3 reads CSASSGGSTDTQYF. The CDR3 DNA reads as TGCAGTGCTAGTAGCGGGGGGAGCACAGATACGCAGTATTTT.

DNA for the CDR3: TGTGCCAGCAGCTTAGCTTCTCCGGGGTTACAAAAAGCCTACGAGCAGTACTTC. Protein product: CASSLASPGLQKAYEQYF. The gene calls are TRBV11-2 and TRBJ2-7; a weak D match, TRBD2 (5 bases). V was shortened by 1 base and J by 2 bases, with 21 bases between the two germline ends. The CDR3 has 18 residues. CDR1 and CDR2 from the germline V gene are SGHAT and FQNNGV.

This chain joins TRBV5-1 and TRBJ2-3; tentative D call: TRBD2 (5 bases). The CDR3 spans 18 residues. V lost 0 bases, J lost 0 bases, and 17 bases lay in between. CDR1 and CDR2 (germline): SGHRS, YFSETQ. CDR3: CASSLVWAGGRSTDTQYF. CDR3 sequence (DNA): TGCGCCAGCAGCTTGGTCTGGGCGGGCGGACGAAGCACAGATACGCAGTATTTT.

V and J are TRBV6-6 and TRBJ1-2; D remains ambiguous. Per the germline V gene, CDR1 is MNHNY and CDR2 is SVGAGI (reference sequence). This CDR3 has 12 amino acids. The germline V and J ends were trimmed by 8 bases and 10 bases, with 17 bases remaining between them. DNA for the CDR3: TGTGCCAGCGGTTTAGGGCTCCATGACTACACCTTC. This gives the protein CASGLGLHDYTF.

The V and J genes are TRBV19 and TRBJ2-3, with TRBD2 identical over 10 bases. V lost 8 bases to trimming and J lost 4 bases; unmatched junction nucleotides: 9. Germline-derived CDR1 and CDR2 are LNHDA and SQIVND (reference sequence). The CDR3 is made up of 15 amino acids. The CDR3 region is CASAPSGSTADTQYF. Written as DNA, the CDR3 is TGTGCCAGTGCCCCTAGCGGGAGTACGGCAGATACGCAGTATTTT.